Reported below is one TCR beta chain. The antigen remains unidentified. The CDR3 is 13 residues long. CDR1 and CDR2 from the germline V gene are MNHEY and SVGAGI. The germline V and J ends were trimmed by 0 bases and 9 bases, with 6 bases remaining between them. The data stem from a study of T cell repertoires in cytomegalovirus infection. Each CDR3 protein gets one entry after TCRdb re-called the reads with MiXCR. The sample lists roughly 230,000 distinct CDR3 sequences; over 15% were seen once. Broader study findings: The study found HLA-C-restricted CMV-specific TCR beta clonotypes dominating the ex vivo response.

The chain has TRBV6-5 and TRBJ1-6; D gene unclear. Input material: CD8+ T cells from PBMCs. The source is a human donor in good health (CMV status not recorded). Some clones in this sample may be carry-over from other donors' samples. The CDR3 is CASSYSMVSPLHF. CDR3 bases: TGTGCCAGCAGTTACTCGATGGTTTCACCCCTCCACTTT.